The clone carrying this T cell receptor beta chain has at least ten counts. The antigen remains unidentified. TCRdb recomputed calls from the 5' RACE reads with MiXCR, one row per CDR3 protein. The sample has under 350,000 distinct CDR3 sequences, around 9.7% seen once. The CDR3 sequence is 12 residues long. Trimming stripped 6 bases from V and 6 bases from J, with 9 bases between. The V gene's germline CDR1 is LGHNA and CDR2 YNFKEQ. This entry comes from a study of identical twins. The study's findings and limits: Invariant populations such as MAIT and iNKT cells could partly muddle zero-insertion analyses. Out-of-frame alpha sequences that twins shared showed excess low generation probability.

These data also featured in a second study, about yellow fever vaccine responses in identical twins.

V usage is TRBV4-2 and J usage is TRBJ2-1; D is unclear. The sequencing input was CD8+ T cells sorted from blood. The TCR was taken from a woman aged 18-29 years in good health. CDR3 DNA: TGTGCCAGCAGTCCATCGGGCAATGAGCAGTTCTTC. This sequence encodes CASSPSGNEQFF.